This T cell receptor (beta chain) was retrieved from a study of cytotoxic CD8 clonotypes in ibrutinib-treated CLL. Across the study: The group held 11 relapsed/refractory and roughly 14 treatment-naive patients, with roughly 17 IGHV unmutated. Study findings and constraints: Clonality measured at baseline exceeded age-matched healthy donors, tracking circulating CD8+ T-cell counts. Public clonotypes showed up rarely, and on treatment they shrank or held steady.

Investigators sourced approximately 2.1 micrograms of genomic DNA from cryopreserved PBMCs for TCR beta libraries. The germline V gene has CDR1 SGHDN and CDR2 FVKESK. Trimming stripped 0 bases from V and 4 bases from J, with 7 bases between. This CDR3 region has 13 residues. Assay: immunoSEQ multiplex PCR; the TCRdb copy retains only in-frame clones and omits some. The repertoire holds around 310,000 clones, with 70% to 80% as singletons. This clone appeared a few times. What it recognizes is unknown. The sequence came from a human donor with chronic lymphocytic leukemia. Source: PBMCs, taken before ibrutinib treatment. The chain carries TRBV14 and TRBJ2-7; D is perhaps TRBD2 (6 bases). Written as DNA, the CDR3 is TGTGCCAGCAGCCAAGACGGGGGTTACGAGCAGTACTTC. Translated, it gives CASSQDGGYEQYF. Using reference TRBV14 and TRBJ2-7 for the parts outside the CDR3, the full variable domain is EAGVTQFPSHSVIEKGQTVTLRCDPISGHDNLYWYRRVMGKEIKFLLHFVKESKQDESGMPNNRFLAERTGGTYSTLKVQPAELEDSGVYFCASSQDGGYEQYFGPGTRLTVT.